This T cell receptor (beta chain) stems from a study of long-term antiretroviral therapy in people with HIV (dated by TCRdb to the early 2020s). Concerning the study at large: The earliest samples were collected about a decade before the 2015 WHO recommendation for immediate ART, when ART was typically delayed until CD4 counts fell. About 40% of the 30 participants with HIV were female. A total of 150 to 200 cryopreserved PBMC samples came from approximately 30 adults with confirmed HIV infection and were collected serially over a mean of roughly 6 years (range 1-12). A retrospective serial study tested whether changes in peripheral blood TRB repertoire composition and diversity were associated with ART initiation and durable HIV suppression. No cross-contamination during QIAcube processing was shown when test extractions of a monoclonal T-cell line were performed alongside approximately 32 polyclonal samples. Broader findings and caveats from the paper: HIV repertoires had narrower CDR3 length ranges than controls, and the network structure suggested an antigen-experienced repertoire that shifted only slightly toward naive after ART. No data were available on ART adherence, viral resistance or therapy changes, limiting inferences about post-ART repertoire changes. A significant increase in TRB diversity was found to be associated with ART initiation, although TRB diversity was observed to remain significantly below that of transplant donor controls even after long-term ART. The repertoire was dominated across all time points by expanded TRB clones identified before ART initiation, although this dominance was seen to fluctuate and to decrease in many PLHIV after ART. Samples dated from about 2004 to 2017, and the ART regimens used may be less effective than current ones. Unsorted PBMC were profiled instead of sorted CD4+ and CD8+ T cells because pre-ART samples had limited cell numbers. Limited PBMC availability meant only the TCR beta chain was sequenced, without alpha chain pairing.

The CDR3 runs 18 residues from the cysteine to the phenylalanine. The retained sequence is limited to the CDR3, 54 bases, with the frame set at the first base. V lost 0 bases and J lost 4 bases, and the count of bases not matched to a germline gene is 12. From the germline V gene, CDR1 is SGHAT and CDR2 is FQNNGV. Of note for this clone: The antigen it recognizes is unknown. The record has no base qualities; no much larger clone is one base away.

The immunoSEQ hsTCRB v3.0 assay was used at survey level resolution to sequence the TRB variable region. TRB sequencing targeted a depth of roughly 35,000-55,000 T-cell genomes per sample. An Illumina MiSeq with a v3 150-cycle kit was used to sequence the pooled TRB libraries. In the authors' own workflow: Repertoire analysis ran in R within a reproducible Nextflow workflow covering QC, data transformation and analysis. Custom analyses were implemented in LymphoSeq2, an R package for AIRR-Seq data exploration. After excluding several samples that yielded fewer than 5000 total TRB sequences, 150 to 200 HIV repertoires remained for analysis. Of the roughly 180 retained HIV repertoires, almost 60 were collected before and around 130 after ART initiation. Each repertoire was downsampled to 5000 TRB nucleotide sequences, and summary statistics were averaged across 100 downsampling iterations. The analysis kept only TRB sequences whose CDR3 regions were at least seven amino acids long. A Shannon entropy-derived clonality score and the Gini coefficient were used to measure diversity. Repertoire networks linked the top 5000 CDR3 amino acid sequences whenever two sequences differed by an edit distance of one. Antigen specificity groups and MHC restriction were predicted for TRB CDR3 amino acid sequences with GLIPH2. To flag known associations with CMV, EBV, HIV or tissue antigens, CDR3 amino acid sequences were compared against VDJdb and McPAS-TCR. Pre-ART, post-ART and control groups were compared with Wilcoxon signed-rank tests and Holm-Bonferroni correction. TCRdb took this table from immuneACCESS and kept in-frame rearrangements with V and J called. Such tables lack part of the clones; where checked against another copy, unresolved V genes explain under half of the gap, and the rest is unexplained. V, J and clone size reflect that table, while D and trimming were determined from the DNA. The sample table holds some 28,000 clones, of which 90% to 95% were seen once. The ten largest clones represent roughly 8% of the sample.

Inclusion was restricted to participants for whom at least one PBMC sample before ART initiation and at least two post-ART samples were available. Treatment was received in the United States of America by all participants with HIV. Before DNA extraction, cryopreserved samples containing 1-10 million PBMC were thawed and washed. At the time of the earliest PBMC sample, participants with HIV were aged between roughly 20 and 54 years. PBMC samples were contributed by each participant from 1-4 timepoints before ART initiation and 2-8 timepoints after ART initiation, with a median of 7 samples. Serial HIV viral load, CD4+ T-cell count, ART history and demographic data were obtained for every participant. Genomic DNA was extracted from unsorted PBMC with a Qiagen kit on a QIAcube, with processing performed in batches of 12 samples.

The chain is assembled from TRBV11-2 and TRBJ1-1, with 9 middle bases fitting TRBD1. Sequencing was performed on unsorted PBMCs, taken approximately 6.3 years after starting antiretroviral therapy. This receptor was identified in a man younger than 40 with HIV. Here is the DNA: TGTGCCAGCAGCTTAGATCACCGGGACAGGGCCCTAGGCACTGAAGCTTTCTTT. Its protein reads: CASSLDHRDRALGTEAFF.